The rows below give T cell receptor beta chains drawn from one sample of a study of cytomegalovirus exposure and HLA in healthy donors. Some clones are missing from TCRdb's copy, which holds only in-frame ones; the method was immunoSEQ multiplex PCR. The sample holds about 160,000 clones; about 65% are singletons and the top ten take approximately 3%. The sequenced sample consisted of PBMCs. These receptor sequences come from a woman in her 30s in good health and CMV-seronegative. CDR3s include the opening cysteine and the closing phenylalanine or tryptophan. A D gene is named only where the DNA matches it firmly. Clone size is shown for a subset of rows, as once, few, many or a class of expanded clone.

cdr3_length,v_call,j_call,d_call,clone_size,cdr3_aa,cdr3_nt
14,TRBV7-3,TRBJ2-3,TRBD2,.,CASSLGTRPDTQYF,TGTGCCAGCAGCTTAGGGACTAGACCAGATACGCAGTATTTT
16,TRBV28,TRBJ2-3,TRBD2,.,CASSFITSGSTDTQYF,TGTGCCAGCAGTTTCATCACTAGCGGGAGCACAGATACGCAGTATTTT
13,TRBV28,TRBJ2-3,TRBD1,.,CASSHRGTDTQYF,TGTGCCAGCAGTCACAGGGGAACAGATACGCAGTATTTT
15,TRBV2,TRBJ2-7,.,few,CASSSDGTNPYEQYF,TGTGCCAGCAGTTCAGACGGGACAAACCCCTACGAGCAGTACTTC
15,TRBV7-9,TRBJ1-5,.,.,CASSPGREGNQPQHF,TGTGCCAGCAGCCCCGGCAGGGAGGGCAATCAGCCCCAGCATTTT
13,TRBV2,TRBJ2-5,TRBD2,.,CASQTSRGETQYF,TGTGCCAGCCAGACTAGCAGAGGAGAGACCCAGTACTTC
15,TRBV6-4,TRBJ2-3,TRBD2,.,CASSRGGSSTDTQYF,TGTGCCAGCAGCCGGGGCGGGAGTAGCACAGATACGCAGTATTTT
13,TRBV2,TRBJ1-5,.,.,CASSDSSNQPQHF,TGTGCCAGCAGTGATAGTAGCAATCAGCCCCAGCATTTT
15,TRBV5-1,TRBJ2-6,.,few,CASSLFVSGANVLTF,TGCGCCAGCAGCTTGTTTGTCTCCGGGGCCAACGTCCTGACTTTC
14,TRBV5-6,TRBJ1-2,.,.,CASSLAGQIYGYTF,TGTGCCAGCAGCTTGGCAGGACAGATCTATGGCTACACCTTC
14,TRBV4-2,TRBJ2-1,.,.,CASSDLGGNNEQFF,TGTGCCAGCAGCGACCTCGGGGGTAACAATGAGCAGTTCTTC
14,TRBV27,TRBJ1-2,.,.,CASSLAGGAYGYTF,TGTGCCAGCAGTTTAGCGGGGGGCGCGTATGGCTACACCTTC
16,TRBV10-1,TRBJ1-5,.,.,CATRKERAGGNQPQHF,TGCGCCACCAGGAAAGAGAGGGCAGGGGGCAATCAGCCCCAGCATTTT
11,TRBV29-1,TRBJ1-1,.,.,CSVVATPGRFF,TGCAGCGTTGTTGCAACCCCAGGAAGATTCTTT
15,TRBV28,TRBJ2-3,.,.,CASSLSSVGTDTQYF,TGTGCCAGCAGTTTATCTAGTGTCGGCACAGATACGCAGTATTTT
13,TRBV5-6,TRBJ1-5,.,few,CASSPTGERAQHF,TGTGCCAGCAGCCCCACCGGGGAAAGGGCCCAGCATTTT
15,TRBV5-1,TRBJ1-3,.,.,CASSLVSGSGNTIYF,TGCGCCAGCAGCTTGGTTAGCGGCTCTGGAAACACCATATATTTT
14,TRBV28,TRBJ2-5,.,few,CASSGSRGGETQYF,TGTGCCAGCAGTGGGAGTAGGGGAGGAGAGACCCAGTACTTC
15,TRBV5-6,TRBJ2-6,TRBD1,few,CASSLTGAGANVLTF,TGTGCCAGCAGCTTAACAGGGGCTGGGGCCAACGTCCTGACTTTC
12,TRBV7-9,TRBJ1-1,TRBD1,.,CASSPLSGGAFF,TGTGCCAGCAGCCCGCTATCAGGGGGAGCTTTCTTT
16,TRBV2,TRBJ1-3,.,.,CASSERVFLSGNTIYF,TGTGCCAGCAGTGAACGGGTCTTTCTCTCTGGAAACACCATATATTTT
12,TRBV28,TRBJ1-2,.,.,CASSLGSWGYTF,TGTGCCAGCAGTTTGGGGAGTTGGGGCTACACCTTC
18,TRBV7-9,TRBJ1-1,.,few,CASSLKLLTTGENTEAFF,TGTGCCAGCAGCTTAAAGCTTCTTACGACAGGAGAGAACACTGAAGCTTTCTTT
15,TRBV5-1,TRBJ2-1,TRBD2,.,CASSFLAGANNEQFF,TGCGCCAGCAGCTTTCTAGCGGGAGCCAACAATGAGCAGTTCTTC
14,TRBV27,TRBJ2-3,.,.,CASSLDSAPDTQYF,TGTGCCAGCAGTTTGGACAGCGCTCCAGATACGCAGTATTTT
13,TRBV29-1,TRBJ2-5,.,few,CSVEGASSETQYF,TGCAGCGTTGAAGGTGCTAGCAGTGAGACCCAGTACTTC
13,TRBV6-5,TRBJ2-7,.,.,CASSPGRTYEQYF,TGTGCCAGCAGCCCAGGCCGAACCTACGAGCAGTACTTC
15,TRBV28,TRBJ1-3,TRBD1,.,CATERDSLVGNTIYF,TGTGCCACCGAACGGGACAGTTTAGTTGGAAACACCATATATTTT
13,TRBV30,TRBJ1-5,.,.,CAWSVPPGAPQHF,TGTGCCTGGAGTGTCCCCCCGGGAGCGCCCCAGCATTTT
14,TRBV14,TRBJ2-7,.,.,CASSPLGHIYEQYF,TGTGCCAGCAGCCCCCTTGGACACATATACGAGCAGTACTTC
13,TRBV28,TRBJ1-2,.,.,CASDSSTNYGYTF,TGTGCCAGCGACTCGAGTACTAACTATGGCTACACCTTC